The next 25 T cell receptor beta chains were all read from a single sample in a study of breast tumors, draining lymph nodes, adjacent tissues. Samples came from axillary lymph nodes draining the breast cancer. TCRdb re-called the multiplex PCR reads through MiXCR, storing one row per CDR3 protein. The sample includes 200,000 to 250,000 distinct CDR3 sequences, 30% to 35% of them seen just once. Source material: axillary lymph node tissue. The source is a female donor with breast cancer. Some clones in this sample may be carry-over from other donors' samples.

This clonotype has at least ten counts. The CDR3 DNA reads as TGCAGTGCTACTCCCTTCGTAGCGGGCCGCCAAGAGACCCAGTACTTC. It specifies CSATPFVAGRQETQYF. The chain couples TRBV20-1 to TRBJ2-5, with 7 bases that match TRBD2. Per the germline V gene, CDR1 is DFQATT and CDR2 is SNEGSKA (reference sequence). J gave up 1 base and V 4 bases, and 12 bases lay outside the gene matches. This CDR3 is built from 16 residues.

The rearrangement uses TRBV7-2 and TRBJ1-2, with D possibly being TRBD1 (5 bases). The V gene lost 2 bases and the J gene lost 0 bases, with 10 bases spanning the gap. The CDR3 contains 15 residues. Germline values: CDR1 SGHTA, CDR2 FQGNSA. The DNA of the CDR3 is TGTGCCAGCAGCTTAATTACGGGACCTAACTATGGCTACACCTTC. It specifies CASSLITGPNYGYTF.

The CDR3 DNA sequence: TGTGCCACCCGGAGTAGCGGGGGGCCTGGAAACACCATATATTTT. Translation: CATRSSGGPGNTIYF. This sequence joins TRBV10-3 and TRBJ1-3; TRBD1 might be the D (6 bases). With 10 bases removed from V and 2 bases from J, the gap between germline ends came to 18 bases. Per germline, CDR1 ENHRY and CDR2 SYGVKD. The CDR3 is 15 residues long.

Turning to this clonotype: This could be a read error, since a much larger clone is one nucleotide away. The CDR3 DNA reads TGCAGTGCTACCGGACTAGCGGGAGTCGCCTACAATGAGCAGTACTTC. Encoded protein: CSATGLAGVAYNEQYF. V gene TRBV20-1 combines with J gene TRBJ2-7; 13 nucleotides line up with TRBD2. CDR3 length: 16 residues. The J segment lost 7 bases and the V segment lost 4 bases, leaving 13 bases of the junction unmatched. Germline lookup yields CDR1 DFQATT and CDR2 SNEGSKA (reference sequence).

At least ten counts were recorded for this clonotype. The chain recombines TRBV6-6 with TRBJ2-3; TRBD2 is a possible D gene (6 bases). Deletions cut 5 bases from V and 0 bases from J, with 15 bases between. The CDR3 is 16 residues long. Germline V gives CDR1 MNHNY, CDR2 SVGAGI (reference sequence). CDR3 region: CASSAKLAASTDTQYF. The CDR3 coding sequence is TGTGCCAGCAGTGCTAAACTAGCTGCTAGCACAGATACGCAGTATTTT.

CDR3: CASSRTGAPEAFF. The DNA of the CDR3 is TGTGCCAGCAGCCGTACAGGGGCTCCTGAAGCTTTCTTT. The rearrangement links TRBV4-2 to TRBJ1-1; 7 bases line up with TRBD1. Germline V gene lookup returns CDR1 LGHNA and CDR2 YNFKEQ. CDR3 length: 13 amino acids. V lost 4 bases to trimming and J lost 6 bases; unmatched junction nucleotides: 5.

J is TRBJ2-7 and V is TRBV11-3; D ambiguous. V was shortened by 5 bases and J by 5 bases, with 10 bases between the two germline ends. The CDR3 extends over 12 amino acids. The germline gives CDR1 SGHNT, CDR2 YENEEA. The CDR3 nucleotides are TGTGCCAGCAGCACCGACTGGGACGAGCAGTACTTC. Translating it yields CASSTDWDEQYF. Filled out from reference TRBV11-3 and TRBJ2-7, the complete variable domain reads EAGVVQSPRYKIIEKKQPVAFWCNPISGHNTLYWYLQNLGQGPELLIRYENEEAVDDSQLPKDRFSAERLKGVDSTLKIQPAELGDSAVYLCASSTDWDEQYFGPGTRLTVT.

This clonotype was recorded at least ten times. The rearrangement joins TRBV7-9 to TRBJ2-5; 7 bases are a match to TRBD1. V lost 9 bases, J lost 0 bases, and 7 bases stayed unmatched. CDR1 and CDR2 from the germline V gene are SEHNR and FQNEAQ (reference sequence). This CDR3 spans 14 amino acids. The chain's CDR3 is CASLPGQNQETQYF. The CDR3 DNA sequence: TGTGCCAGTTTACCGGGACAGAACCAAGAGACCCAGTACTTC.

V usage is TRBV6-5 and J usage is TRBJ2-2; 13 bases match TRBD2. CDR1 MNHEY and CDR2 SVGAGI come from the germline V gene. The junction had 17 bases not matched to a gene; V was cut back by 10 bases and J by 6 bases. The CDR3 contains 18 residues. CDR3 amino acids: CATTTPGLAGPRSGELFF. The DNA of the CDR3 is TGTGCCACCACTACACCGGGACTAGCGGGGCCGAGGTCCGGGGAGCTGTTTTTT.

The V gene is TRBV6-5, the J gene TRBJ1-6, with D uncertain. The CDR3 covers 14 residues. Between the trimmed V and J ends, which lost 6 bases and 6 bases, there was a span of 12 bases. CDR1 is MNHEY, CDR2 SVGAGI, per germline. CDR3 nucleotides: TGTGCCAGCAGAACCCAAACCACTAATTCACCCCTCCACTTT. Its translation is CASRTQTTNSPLHF.

This clonotype was detected ten times or more. The genes are TRBV7-9 and TRBJ2-7; TRBD1 matches 7 bases. Germline CDR1 is SEHNR and CDR2 is FQNEAQ (reference sequence). V gave up 4 bases and J gave up 1 base; unmatched junction bases: 7. The CDR3 spans 15 residues. In DNA form, the CDR3 reads TGTGCCAGCAGCTGGTCGGACAGGCGATCCTACGAGCAGTACTTC. Amino acid sequence: CASSWSDRRSYEQYF.

This clonotype was observed at least ten times. This rearrangement joins TRBV12-3 or TRBV12-4 to TRBJ2-2; D unclear. V gave up 2 bases and J gave up 5 bases, with 12 bases separating them. The CDR3 loop spans 15 amino acids. The CDR3 DNA sequence: TGTGCCAGCAGTTTATCCAGACCTAATACCGGGGAGCTGTTTTTT. Its protein is CASSLSRPNTGELFF.

This clonotype was seen ten or more times. The gene calls are TRBV6-1 and TRBJ1-6; a weak D match, TRBD1 (5 bases). Trimming left V 5 bases short and J 10 bases short, with 18 bases between. The CDR3 has 15 amino acids. Per the germline V gene, CDR1 is MNHNS and CDR2 is SASEGT. This CDR3 reads CASSSRGGNISPLHF. For the CDR3, the DNA is TGTGCCAGCAGTTCTCGTGGGGGGAATATATCACCCCTCCACTTT.

Remarks on this clonotype: A read error is possible here, since a much larger clone lies one base away. The chain carries TRBV7-2 and TRBJ2-5, with TRBD2 identical over 13 bases. This CDR3 contains 15 residues. Per the germline V gene, CDR1 is SGHTA and CDR2 is FQGNSA. The CDR3 loop is CASSLGTSGIETQHF. CDR3 DNA sequence: TGTGCCAGCAGCCTAGGGACTAGCGGGATAGAGACCCAGCACTTC.

This clonotype was picked up many times. J is TRBJ2-5 and V is TRBV7-9; D could derive from TRBD1 or TRBD2 (5 bases each). The V end lost 1 base, the J end lost 2 bases, and 8 bases lay between the germline ends. The germline CDR1 and CDR2 sequences are SEHNR and FQNEAQ (reference sequence). This CDR3 comprises 14 residues. Here the CDR3 reads CASSLGGGQETQYF. CDR3 nucleotides: TGTGCCAGCAGCTTAGGGGGCGGGCAAGAGACCCAGTACTTC. The complete variable domain, with remaining parts taken from reference TRBV7-9 and TRBJ2-5, reads DTGVSQNPRHKITKRGQNVTFRCDPISEHNRLYWYRQTLGQGPEFLTYFQNEAQLEKSRLLSDRFSAERPKGSFSTLEIQRTEQGDSAMYLCASSLGGGQETQYFGPGTRLLVL.

This clonotype showed up many times. The gene calls are TRBV9 and TRBJ2-1; D is unclear. The CDR3 runs to 13 residues. Trimming removed 3 bases at V and 4 bases at J, with 8 bases between. Germline CDR1 SGDLS, CDR2 YYNGEE. The CDR3 loop is CASSEVEYNEQFF. Written as DNA, the CDR3 is TGTGCCAGCAGCGAGGTTGAATACAATGAGCAGTTCTTC.

This clonotype was found many times. The gene calls are TRBV24-1 and TRBJ2-3, with a weak D call TRBD2 (6 bases). CDR1 is KGHDR, CDR2 SFDVKD, per germline. V was clipped by 5 bases and J by 1 base, with 18 bases between them. CDR3 size: 17 residues. CDR3 amino acids: CATSALPDREGTDTQYF. In DNA form, the CDR3 reads TGTGCCACCAGTGCCCTCCCCGATAGGGAGGGCACAGATACGCAGTATTTT.

There are many counts of this clonotype. A much bigger clone sits one base away, suggesting this may be a read error. V usage is TRBV7-3 and J usage is TRBJ2-6; D possibly uses TRBD1 or TRBD2 (5 bases each). Germline V gene lookup returns CDR1 SGHTA and CDR2 FQGTGA. The CDR3 length is 15 residues. CDR3 residues: CASSLGARGANVLPF. In nucleotides, the CDR3 is TGTGCCAGCAGCTTGGGAGCTCGTGGGGCCAACGTCCTGCCTTTC. Supplemented by reference TRBV7-3 and TRBJ2-6, the full variable domain reads GAGVSQTPSNKVTEKGKYVELRCDPISGHTALYWYRQSLGQGPEFLIYFQGTGAADDSGLPNDRFFAVRPEGSVSTLKIQRTERGDSAVYLCASSLGARGANVLPFGAGSRLTVL.

The chain recombines TRBV3-1 with TRBJ1-1; maybe TRBD1 (5 bases). Trimming stripped 1 base from V and 3 bases from J, with 9 bases between. Germline CDR1 LGHDT, CDR2 YNNKEL (reference sequence). The CDR3 consists of 14 residues. CDR3 sequence (DNA): TGTGCCAGCAGCCAAGCATCAGGGTACACTGAAGCTTTCTTT. Translating it yields CASSQASGYTEAFF.

This clonotype was detected ten times or more. The chain employs TRBV2 and TRBJ2-3, with TRBD2 matching 11 bases. CDR3 size: 17 residues. The V segment lost 7 bases and the J segment 3 bases; nucleotides outside the gene matches: 12. Germline CDR1 is SNHLY and CDR2 is FYNNEI. In nucleotides, the CDR3 is TGTGCCAGCATCCTCCGGGCGGCTAGCGGGAGGACAGATACGCAGTATTTT. Translation gives CASILRAASGRTDTQYF.

This clonotype has ten or more counts. The rearrangement links TRBV7-9 to TRBJ2-6; 7 bases are shared with TRBD1. The length of the CDR3 is 18 residues. Trimming at V came to 8 bases and at J to 2 bases, leaving 15 bases not matched to a gene. CDR1 is SEHNR, CDR2 FQNEAQ, per germline (reference sequence). This chain's CDR3 is CASAGTESKIAGANVLTF. The CDR3 nucleotides are TGTGCCAGCGCCGGGACAGAGTCTAAAATTGCTGGGGCCAACGTCCTGACTTTC.

This clonotype was detected only a few times. The rearrangement joins TRBV9 to TRBJ2-7, with 9 bases that match TRBD1. The CDR3 covers 15 residues. The germline V gene encodes CDR1 SGDLS and CDR2 YYNGEE. The trim removed 5 bases at V and 6 bases at J, leaving 12 bases unmatched. CDR3 residues: CASSLTGTGLVEQYF. DNA for the CDR3: TGTGCCAGCAGTCTTACCGGGACAGGGCTAGTCGAGCAGTACTTC.

CDR3 coding DNA: TGCGCCAGCAGCTTTGGGGGGAGCAGAAACCCCTACGAGCAGTACTTC. As protein: CASSFGGSRNPYEQYF. The gene calls are TRBV5-1 and TRBJ2-7; D may be TRBD2 (6 bases). Trimming removed 2 bases at V and 2 bases at J, with 17 bases between. Germline lookup yields CDR1 SGHRS and CDR2 YFSETQ. The CDR3 covers 16 residues.

This clonotype was detected ten times or more. The chain carries TRBV30 and TRBJ1-2; D unresolved. The CDR3 sequence is 15 residues long. Trimming stripped 3 bases from V and 1 base from J, with 15 bases between. Looked up from germline, CDR1 is GTSNPN and CDR2 is SVGIG (reference sequence). CDR3 region: CAWRLVTVSNYGYTF. CDR3 DNA: TGTGCCTGGAGACTCGTAACAGTCAGTAACTATGGCTACACCTTC.

This clonotype occurred many times. The chain carries TRBV19 and TRBJ1-3; D unresolved. Trimming took 7 bases from V and 0 from J, leaving 10 bases between them. The CDR3 is made up of 14 amino acids. Germline values: CDR1 LNHDA, CDR2 SQIVND (reference sequence). The CDR3 reads CASIPLDSGNTIYF. The DNA of the CDR3 is TGTGCCAGTATCCCGTTAGACTCTGGAAACACCATATATTTT.